The next 27 T cell receptor beta chains were all read from a single sample in a study of T cell responses to AZD1222 COVID-19 vaccine. Measured with immunoSEQ multiplex PCR; TCRdb has only the in-frame clones, and not every one. Among 120,000 or so clones listed, about nine tenths were seen once. The starting material was peripheral blood, obtained on day 0 of AZD1222 vaccination. Source of these receptors: an adult in good health.

The chain recombines TRBV18 with TRBJ2-7; D ambiguous. Trimming removed 2 bases from V and 3 bases from J, with 8 bases in between. The CDR3 sequence is 13 residues long. Germline assignment: CDR1 KGHSH and CDR2 LQKENI. The CDR3: CASSPSVIYEQYF. For the CDR3, the DNA is TGTGCCAGCTCACCATCGGTAATCTACGAGCAGTACTTC.

The V call is TRBV7-9, the J call TRBJ1-3; TRBD1 aligns across 8 bases. This CDR3 contains 17 residues. CDR1 and CDR2 from the germline V gene are SEHNR and FQNEAQ (reference sequence). The trim removed 0 bases at V and 2 bases at J, leaving 6 bases unmatched. CDR3 in DNA: TGTGCCAGCAGCTTAGCGCATCGGACAGGGCCTGGAAACACCATATATTTT. Translating it yields CASSLAHRTGPGNTIYF. The whole variable domain, remainder taken from reference TRBV7-9 and TRBJ1-3, is DTGVSQNPRHKITKRGQNVTFRCDPISEHNRLYWYRQTLGQGPEFLTYFQNEAQLEKSRLLSDRFSAERPKGSFSTLEIQRTEQGDSAMYLCASSLAHRTGPGNTIYFGEGSWLTVV.

The genes are TRBV7-3 and TRBJ2-6; TRBD1 agrees at 8 bases. Germline V gene data show CDR1 as SGHTA and CDR2 as FQGTGA. V was pared by 2 bases and J by 2 bases, with 5 bases of the junction left unmatched. The CDR3 has 17 residues. CDR3 sequence reads: CASSLQGAVAGANVLTF. In DNA, the CDR3 is TGTGCCAGCAGCTTACAGGGGGCAGTAGCTGGGGCCAACGTCCTGACTTTC.

The rearrangement joins TRBV18 to TRBJ1-4, with D unresolved. The germline V and J ends were trimmed by 3 bases and 6 bases, with 5 bases remaining between them. Germline V gene sequence: CDR1 KGHSH, CDR2 LQKENI. This CDR3 has 12 amino acids. The CDR3 DNA reads TGTGCCAGCTCACCCCCGGATGAAAAACTGTTTTTT. Translated: CASSPPDEKLFF.

The chain carries TRBV4-3 and TRBJ2-2; D is possibly TRBD1 or TRBD2 (5 bases each). There are 17 residues in the CDR3. V was pared by 2 bases and J by 1 base, with 14 bases between. CDR1 is LGHNA and CDR2 is YSLEER in the germline V gene. The CDR3 region is CASSQNRDVLNTGELFF. CDR3 DNA: TGCGCCAGCAGCCAAAACCGGGACGTTTTGAACACCGGGGAGCTGTTTTTT.

V usage is TRBV5-1 and J usage is TRBJ2-7; D not resolved. This CDR3 spans 15 amino acids. Germline V CDR1 and CDR2: SGHRS, YFSETQ. V dropped 0 bases and J dropped 3 bases, with 13 bases sitting between them. Written as DNA, the CDR3 is TGCGCCAGCAGCTTGGAAGGTTTAGGGATCTACGAGCAGTACTTC. This sequence encodes CASSLEGLGIYEQYF.

This chain uses TRBV20-1 with TRBJ1-6, with TRBD1 as a possible D gene (5 bases). V gave up 6 bases and J gave up 8 bases, with 8 bases separating them. CDR3 length equals 11 residues. Per the germline V gene, CDR1 is DFQATT and CDR2 is SNEGSKA (reference sequence). CDR3 sequence reads: CSAAGDSPLHF. CDR3 DNA sequence: TGCAGTGCGGCGGGGGATTCACCCCTCCACTTT.

This clone came up once. The V and J genes are TRBV3-1 (or the pseudogene TRBV3-2) and TRBJ2-5, with a tentative D call TRBD1 (6 bases). The CDR3 sequence is 16 residues long. Germline CDR1 is LGHDT and CDR2 is YNNKEL (reference sequence). V shed 4 bases and J shed 0 bases, with 15 bases lying between them. The CDR3 nucleotides read TGTGCCAGCAGCCGGACTGGGGGCCTTAACCAAGAGACCCAGTACTTC. The encoded protein is CASSRTGGLNQETQYF.

This chain links TRBV10-3 with TRBJ2-7; D remains ambiguous. Germline CDR1 and CDR2: ENHRY and SYGVKD. The CDR3 extends over 13 amino acids. Trimming took 6 bases from V and 0 from J, leaving 9 bases between them. In DNA form, the CDR3 reads TGTGCCATCAGGCAGGTGGGCTCCTACGAGCAGTACTTC. This gives the protein CAIRQVGSYEQYF.

V and J are TRBV5-8 and TRBJ2-3; 11 bases are a match to TRBD2. This CDR3 comprises 15 residues. J was trimmed by 8 bases and V by 4 bases; bases with no gene match: 9. CDR1 is SGHTS and CDR2 is YDEGEE in the germline V gene. The CDR3 DNA reads TGTGCCAGCAGCCGGATAGCGGGGGGGCCAGCTACGCAGTATTTT. Its protein product is CASSRIAGGPATQYF.

This chain connects TRBV18 to TRBJ1-2, with TRBD1 matching 12 bases. Germline-derived CDR1 and CDR2 are KGHSH and LQKENI. V lost 5 bases, J lost 4 bases, and 5 bases stayed unmatched. CDR3 length: 15 residues. The CDR3 spells CASSSGQGATYGYTF. CDR3 nucleotide sequence: TGTGCCAGCTCATCGGGACAGGGGGCTACCTATGGCTACACCTTC.

V gene TRBV6-5 combines with J gene TRBJ1-1; D may be TRBD1 (6 bases). Trimming removed 6 bases at V and 10 bases at J, with 24 bases between. Germline V gene lookup returns CDR1 MNHEY and CDR2 SVGAGI. The CDR3 is 15 residues long. The CDR3 sequence is CASSQTLGRGQVAFF. The CDR3 region has the DNA TGTGCCAGCAGCCAAACCCTGGGCAGGGGACAAGTAGCTTTCTTT.

J is TRBJ1-6 and V is TRBV7-2; D ambiguous. Germline lookup yields CDR1 SGHTA and CDR2 FQGNSA. Trimming pared 2 bases from V and 9 bases from J, leaving 20 bases between. This CDR3 has 17 residues. The CDR3 DNA follows: TGTGCCAGCAGCTTATTCCGTGCGGCGACCCCGAGTTCACCCCTCCACTTT. It encodes CASSLFRAATPSSPLHF.

There are a few counts of this clone. This chain uses TRBV5-1 with TRBJ2-5; 7 bases align to TRBD2. This CDR3 is built from 14 residues. The germline V gene has CDR1 SGHRS and CDR2 YFSETQ. The J segment lost 3 bases and the V segment lost 1 base, leaving 3 bases of the junction unmatched. CDR3 nucleotides: TGCGCCAGCAGCTTGTCAGCGGGGAAAGAGACCCAGTACTTC. This sequence encodes CASSLSAGKETQYF.

There are a few counts of this clone. This rearrangement joins TRBV7-2 to TRBJ2-1; 12 bases line up with TRBD2. Per the germline V gene, CDR1 is SGHTA and CDR2 is FQGNSA. The CDR3 runs to 16 residues. Germline trimming cut 4 bases from V and 9 bases from J; bases unmatched to any gene: 10. The CDR3 bases are TGTGCCAGCAGCTCCTCCCCTAGCGGGGGGGCAGTTGAGCAGTTCTTC. It codes for CASSSSPSGGAVEQFF.

A remark on this clone: One end of the junction varies from germline; a read error may be responsible. This chain links TRBV6-1 with TRBJ1-6, with D tentatively TRBD1 (5 bases). This CDR3 has 12 residues. Germline CDR1 and CDR2: MNHNS and SASEGT. The CDR3: CASSEGGTGGIF. The DNA for the CDR3 is TGTGCCAGCAGTGAAGGGGGGACGGGAGGGATTTTT.

V gene TRBV10-3 combines with J gene TRBJ2-3; weak D call: TRBD2 (5 bases). V gave up 4 bases and J gave up 3 bases, with 8 bases separating them. The CDR3 extends over 13 amino acids. Germline V gene sequence: CDR1 ENHRY, CDR2 SYGVKD. The CDR3 coding sequence is TGTGCCATCAGTGTGTCGGGGACAGATACGCAGTATTTT. This translates into CAISVSGTDTQYF.

The chain links TRBV6-1 to TRBJ1-6; no clear D gene. Trimming shortened V by 0 bases and J by 0 bases, and 6 bases separated the two germline ends. From germline, CDR1 is MNHNS and CDR2 SASEGT. CDR3 length: 16 residues. CDR3: CASSEAPGSYNSPLHF. CDR3 DNA: TGTGCCAGCAGTGAAGCGCCGGGCTCCTATAATTCACCCCTCCACTTT.

The gene calls are TRBV7-2 and TRBJ1-6, with a possible D match to TRBD1 (6 bases). Between the trimmed V and J ends, which lost 7 bases and 10 bases, there was a span of 14 bases. The CDR3 is 13 residues long. Germline V CDR1 and CDR2: SGHTA, FQGNSA. The CDR3 bases are TGTGCCAGCACCGACAGGTTTGGCTCACCCCTCCACTTT. Its translation is CASTDRFGSPLHF.

In this sample, this clone turned up once. The DNA of the CDR3 is TGTGCCAGCAGCGTAGGGGGAGGAGAAGGTTCACCCCTCCACTTT. Amino acid sequence: CASSVGGGEGSPLHF. The rearrangement joins TRBV9 to TRBJ1-6; D ambiguous. The CDR3 extends over 15 amino acids. Germline V CDR1 and CDR2: SGDLS, YYNGEE. V was cut by 0 bases and J by 9 bases, with 13 bases left in between.

V is TRBV10-3 and J is TRBJ1-1; D uncertain. The CDR3 sequence is 11 residues long. Per germline, CDR1 ENHRY and CDR2 SYGVKD. V lost 7 bases to trimming and J lost 3 bases, with 6 bases between them. The CDR3 DNA reads as TGTGCCATCATGGAGGACACTGAAGCTTTCTTT. Protein product: CAIMEDTEAFF.

CDR3 in amino acids: CASSYGGNEQYF. The CDR3 DNA reads as TGTGCCAGCAGCTACGGGGGGAACGAGCAGTACTTC. This chain joins TRBV13 and TRBJ2-7; TRBD2 aligns across 7 bases. Unmatched junction bases numbered 2, after V lost 4 bases and J lost 5 bases. Germline V gene sequence: CDR1 PRHDT, CDR2 FYEKMQ (reference sequence). The CDR3 length is 12 residues.

The V call is TRBV7-2, the J call TRBJ1-3; weak D call: TRBD1 (5 bases). Trimming cost V 4 bases and J 8 bases, with 12 bases left between them. Germline V gene data show CDR1 as SGHTA and CDR2 as FQGNSA. The CDR3 is made up of 13 amino acids. The CDR3 DNA sequence: TGTGCCAGCAGCTCAAGGACATCGGACACCATATATTTT. Protein product: CASSSRTSDTIYF.

DNA for the CDR3: TGTGCCAGCAGCTACCGGGGATGGGGCTCCTACAATGAGCAGTTCTTC. This translates into CASSYRGWGSYNEQFF. The chain has TRBV6-5 and TRBJ2-1, with D possibly matching TRBD2 (5 bases). With 6 bases removed from V and 0 bases from J, the gap between germline ends came to 15 bases. The CDR3 is 16 amino acids. Germline CDR1 and CDR2: MNHEY and SVGAGI.

This chain joins TRBV29-1 and TRBJ1-5; no firm D call. CDR1 and CDR2 from the germline V gene are SQVTM and ANQGSEA. Trimming left V 4 bases short and J 5 bases short, with 6 bases between. CDR3 length equals 11 residues. The CDR3 DNA is TGCAGCGTTGGGGATTATCAGCCCCAGCATTTT. It is translated as CSVGDYQPQHF.

J is TRBJ2-7 and V is TRBV18, with D possibly matching TRBD1 (7 bases). CDR3 length equals 14 residues. The germline V gene has CDR1 KGHSH and CDR2 LQKENI. Trimming cost V 2 bases and J 5 bases, with 13 bases left between them. The CDR3 region has the DNA TGTGCCAGCTCACCATTAGGAGGGGGCGACGAGCAGTACTTC. It codes for CASSPLGGGDEQYF.

This chain connects TRBV6-5 to TRBJ1-2; 8 bases fit TRBD1. The CDR3 has 14 residues. Germline values: CDR1 MNHEY, CDR2 SVGAGI. Trimming cost V 6 bases and J 9 bases; bases outside gene matches: 12. DNA for the CDR3: TGTGCCAGCAGGCCCACAGGGGGATCGATTAGCTACACCTTC. It specifies CASRPTGGSISYTF.